These T cell receptor beta chains were read from a single sample in a study of blood T cell repertoires in COVID-19. Clones were read by immunoSEQ multiplex PCR, and TCRdb kept only the in-frame ones, dropping some. Of around 300,000 clones listed, around 90% are singletons. Sequenced: PBMCs or T cells enriched from blood (not recorded which). The receptors come from a woman aged 18-30 years with acute COVID-19. The CDR3 runs from the conserved cysteine through the conserved F or W. Each record gives: CDR3 DNA, CDR3 protein, CDR3 length, clone size, D gene, J gene, V gene. The D gene is left open where the match is weak. Size is stated for part of the rows, as once, few or many counts, or as a class when the clone is expanded.

CDR3nt: TGTGCCAGCAGCTTATGGGGGACAGGTGACTACAATGAGCAGTTCTTC
CDR3aa: CASSLWGTGDYNEQFF
len: 16
abundance: NA
d_gene: TRBD1
j_gene: TRBJ2-1
v_gene: TRBV7-8

CDR3nt: TGTGCCAGCAGCTTAGTTCTACAGGTCCGATCGAATTCACCCCTCCACTTT
CDR3aa: CASSLVLQVRSNSPLHF
len: 17
abundance: few
d_gene: NA
j_gene: TRBJ1-6
v_gene: TRBV7-9

CDR3nt: TGTGCCAGCAGCCAAGGGAGGGATACATGGAAGCAGTACTTC
CDR3aa: CASSQGRDTWKQYF
len: 14
abundance: NA
d_gene: NA
j_gene: TRBJ2-7
v_gene: TRBV3-1/TRBV3-2

CDR3nt: TGCGCCAGCGCCCCTAGCGGGAGCTCCTACAATGAGCAGTTCTTC
CDR3aa: CASAPSGSSYNEQFF
len: 15
abundance: NA
d_gene: TRBD2
j_gene: TRBJ2-1
v_gene: TRBV23-1

CDR3nt: TGTGCCAGCACCACCCCCTTTGGAGCGGGAGGCACCCACACCGGGGAGCTGTTTTTT
CDR3aa: CASTTPFGAGGTHTGELFF
len: 19
abundance: NA
d_gene: TRBD2
j_gene: TRBJ2-2
v_gene: TRBV28

CDR3nt: TGTGCCATCAGTTCCCCGGGCGTAGCGGGAGTTATCGGTGAGCAGTTCTTC
CDR3aa: CAISSPGVAGVIGEQFF
len: 17
abundance: NA
d_gene: TRBD2
j_gene: TRBJ2-1
v_gene: TRBV10-3

CDR3nt: TGTGCCAGCAGCTTTAGCGGGAACCAAGAGACCCAGTACTTC
CDR3aa: CASSFSGNQETQYF
len: 14
abundance: few
d_gene: TRBD2
j_gene: TRBJ2-5
v_gene: TRBV7-9

CDR3nt: TGTGCCAGCAGTCTACTAGCGGGAGGTATCTACGAGCAGTACTTC
CDR3aa: CASSLLAGGIYEQYF
len: 15
abundance: NA
d_gene: TRBD2
j_gene: TRBJ2-7
v_gene: TRBV6-6

CDR3nt: TGTGCCAGCAGCCAAGGAGCTAGCGGGAGGGACTCCGGTGAGCAGTTCTTC
CDR3aa: CASSQGASGRDSGEQFF
len: 17
abundance: NA
d_gene: TRBD2
j_gene: TRBJ2-1
v_gene: TRBV4-2

CDR3nt: TGCGCCAGCAGCCAAGAAAGGGCAGGGGGCCAGAATGAGCAGTTCTTC
CDR3aa: CASSQERAGGQNEQFF
len: 16
abundance: NA
d_gene: TRBD1
j_gene: TRBJ2-1
v_gene: TRBV4-3

CDR3nt: TGTGCCAGCAAGAGGGGGTATGGCTACACCTTC
CDR3aa: CASKRGYGYTF
len: 11
abundance: NA
d_gene: NA
j_gene: TRBJ1-2
v_gene: TRBV2

CDR3nt: TGTGCCAGCAGCTCACCAGGGACTAGCGGGAGGTCAGATACGCAGTATTTT
CDR3aa: CASSSPGTSGRSDTQYF
len: 17
abundance: NA
d_gene: TRBD2
j_gene: TRBJ2-3
v_gene: TRBV7-9

CDR3nt: TGTGCCAGCCGGTCCTTCGGACAGGCGGAGAGAAAACTGTTTTTT
CDR3aa: CASRSFGQAERKLFF
len: 15
abundance: NA
d_gene: TRBD1
j_gene: TRBJ1-4
v_gene: TRBV28

CDR3nt: TGTGCCACCAGCAGGGGGGCGAGGGACCGCAATGAGCAGTTCTTC
CDR3aa: CATSRGARDRNEQFF
len: 15
abundance: NA
d_gene: NA
j_gene: TRBJ2-1
v_gene: TRBV15

CDR3nt: TGTGCCACCAGCAGACCGGGGGGGACCCAGTACTTC
CDR3aa: CATSRPGGTQYF
len: 12
abundance: NA
d_gene: TRBD2
j_gene: TRBJ2-5
v_gene: TRBV15

CDR3nt: TGTGCCACCAGTGATATGACAGGGCCTAACTATGGCTACACCTTC
CDR3aa: CATSDMTGPNYGYTF
len: 15
abundance: NA
d_gene: TRBD1
j_gene: TRBJ1-2
v_gene: TRBV24-1

CDR3nt: TGTGCCAGCACCCAACACGCGGGGGCCGGAGAGACCCAGTACTTC
CDR3aa: CASTQHAGAGETQYF
len: 15
abundance: NA
d_gene: NA
j_gene: TRBJ2-5
v_gene: TRBV18

CDR3nt: TGTGCCAGCAGGAGGGTTGCGGGAGAGGAGTACAATGAGCAGTTCTTC
CDR3aa: CASRRVAGEEYNEQFF
len: 16
abundance: NA
d_gene: TRBD2
j_gene: TRBJ2-1
v_gene: TRBV2

CDR3nt: TGTGCCAGCAGTCCGACGACAGGGGGGGACGGGGAGCTGTTTTTT
CDR3aa: CASSPTTGGDGELFF
len: 15
abundance: once
d_gene: TRBD1
j_gene: TRBJ2-2
v_gene: TRBV28

CDR3nt: TGTGCCAGCAGTTACACTCATTACAATGAGCAGTTCTTC
CDR3aa: CASSYTHYNEQFF
len: 13
abundance: NA
d_gene: NA
j_gene: TRBJ2-1
v_gene: TRBV6-5

CDR3nt: TGTGCCAGCAGCGGGGAGGTAGGCTACGAGCAGTACTTC
CDR3aa: CASSGEVGYEQYF
len: 13
abundance: NA
d_gene: NA
j_gene: TRBJ2-7
v_gene: TRBV7-9

CDR3nt: TGTGCCATCAGTGAAGGACAGGGCTATCAGCCCCAGCATTTT
CDR3aa: CAISEGQGYQPQHF
len: 14
abundance: NA
d_gene: TRBD1
j_gene: TRBJ1-5
v_gene: TRBV10-3